This entry is about one T cell receptor beta chain. Original handling: Reference gene primers were amplified, and this amplification served to estimate nucleated cell counts. TCRdb's copy holds only in-frame clones and misses some; the assay was immunoSEQ multiplex PCR. V and J calls and clone size come straight from that table; D and trimming were deduced from the DNA. Of approximately 270,000 clones listed, around 85% were seen once; the top ten hold 1.9%. This sample was taken from a study of blood T cell repertoires in COVID-19. Background on the study: Sources were T cells, B-cell-depleted T cells, or PBMCs; the material itself was cDNA or gDNA.

This CDR3 is built from 16 residues. Trimming stripped 0 bases from V and 0 bases from J, with 10 bases between. Germline loops: CDR1 SNHLY, CDR2 FYNNEI. Clinical histories supplied by participants themselves formed the basis of cohort assignment. The sequenced material came from PBMCs or T cells enriched from blood (not recorded which). The V call is TRBV2, the J call TRBJ2-3; D gene unclear. The source is a woman in her fifties or sixties who had recovered from COVID-19. The CDR3 region is CASSEATSRSTDTQYF. The CDR3 DNA reads TGTGCCAGCAGTGAAGCGACTTCCCGGAGCACAGATACGCAGTATTTT.